Below, one T cell receptor beta chain is given with its context. Its specific antigen is unknown. The junction departs from the called germline gene at one end, perhaps through a read error. This sample is part of a study of tumor and adjacent non-tumor tissue in lung cancer (dated by TCRdb to 2016 to 2018). Some background on the complete study: Of the cohort, eleven to twelve patients had adenocarcinoma, 2 had squamous cell carcinoma and 1 had small cell lung cancer. Among the 15 or so patients, ages ranged from about 31 to 80 years, around ten were men and 5 were women, and disease was TNM stage I to III. Sequencing produced 100 million to 150 million productive TCRbeta reads in total, an average of about 4 million reads per sample. The study compared bulk TCRbeta repertoires between lung tumor tissue and matched distant non-tumor lung tissue from 15 lung cancer patients. More than 25 paired specimens, one tumor and one normal lung sample per patient, were profiled by TCRbeta CDR3 sequencing. Broader findings and caveats from the paper: Tumor tissue showed significantly higher TCR diversity (inverse Simpson) than normal lung tissue, at 431.37 vs 166.20 (P = 0.0075, Mann-Whitney U test). Neither the sequencing platform nor unique molecular identifiers are mentioned in the methods. Because peripheral blood was not sequenced, the blood TCRbeta repertoires of the lung cancer patients in the study went unexamined. TCR diversity was significantly higher in younger patients, and greater tumor TCR diversity was associated with shorter overall survival and shorter disease-free survival. A significantly larger cumulative share of the repertoire was made up by the top 100 clones in normal lung than in tumor tissue. Only about 14 patients were in the cohort, and the authors stated that larger samples and more detailed clinical data are needed.

RNA was isolated from bulk unsorted tissue, and RNA quality was assessed with a NanoDrop ND-1000 and an Agilent 2100. Distant non-tumor tissue taken more than 3 cm from the tumor edge was used as the normal lung sample. Donors were newly diagnosed lung cancer patients admitted for thoracic surgery in China between August and November 2014, without prior chemotherapy. Patients who had received previous radiotherapy or chemotherapy, or who had another concurrent cancer, were excluded from the study. Pieces of surgical tissue measuring about 1-2.1 cm3 were kept in RNAlater solution and stored at -80 degrees C until use. Including cysteine and phenylalanine, the CDR3 has 13 amino acids. The only DNA kept is the CDR3, 39 bases in frame from the first base. CDR1 and CDR2, per the germline V gene, are SGHAT and FQNNGV. Receptor libraries were prepared by multiplex PCR. The sequencer was an Illumina HiSeq 2500. Following protocols modified from ARM-PCR, the researchers constructed TCRbeta libraries through three rounds of nested PCR with primers (Table S4). PCR products of 200-500 bp were gel-excised and purified with the QIAquick gel extraction kit before sequencing. The authors' analysis ran thus. Reads were cleaned using Trimmomatic, were merged into complete CDR3 sequences using FLASH, and were assigned to V(D)J germline segments using MiTCR. Clonal diversity was computed as the inverse Simpson's index with VDJtools. Productive reads were defined as in-frame sequences without a premature stop codon. TCRdb cleaned the public reads at Q25 with fastp, built clones with MiXCR and kept in-frame beta chains. CDR3 protein duplicates are merged, each entry listing the most common genes and DNA. These V and J calls derive from TCRdb rather than the authors' analysis. Present in this sample are tens of thousands of distinct CDR3 sequences, less than 75% of which were seen just once. Together, the top ten hold roughly 25% of the sample.

The chain uses TRBV11-2 and TRBJ1-1; the D gene cannot be named for sure. The sample was distant non-tumor lung tissue. This TCR was sampled from a woman aged 50 to 65 with non-small cell lung cancer. The nucleotides are TGTGCCAGCAGCTCCCGACGGAACGCTGAAGCTATCTTT. It translates as CASSSRRNAEAIF.